This passage covers 5 T cell receptor beta chains from one sample sequenced in a study of T cells in localized non-small cell lung cancer (TCRdb year 2020). Receptors were amplified or captured by the immunoSEQ multiplex PCR assay. Imported from immuneACCESS, the table was reduced by TCRdb to in-frame sequences with V and J called. These copies leave out some clones; in studies compared against another copy, an unresolved V gene accounts for under half, and the cause of the remainder is not known. This sample has tens of thousands of clones in its table, and approximately 90% of those were observed once. Around 20% of the sample belongs to the ten largest clones. The sample here was peripheral blood, taken before any cancer treatment. The receptors here all came from a woman aged 40 to 75 with stage I squamous cell lung carcinoma.

The V gene is TRBV19, the J gene TRBJ2-3; D is perhaps TRBD1 (6 bases). Trimming shortened V by 5 bases and J by 2 bases, and 11 bases separated the two germline ends. The germline V gene has CDR1 LNHDA and CDR2 SQIVND (reference sequence). CDR3 length equals 14 residues. In nucleotides, the CDR3 is TGTGCCAGTAGTTACCAGGGGAACACAGATACGCAGTATTTT. It is translated as CASSYQGNTDTQYF.

The chain carries TRBV10-3 and TRBJ1-2; D gene uncertain. CDR1 ENHRY and CDR2 SYGVKD come from the germline V gene. This CDR3 spans 13 amino acids. V gave up 2 bases and J gave up 3 bases, with 7 bases separating them. The CDR3: CAISERVDYGYTF. As DNA, the CDR3 is TGTGCCATCAGTGAGAGGGTGGACTATGGCTACACCTTC.

The CDR3 DNA reads TGCAGCGTGTCGCAGGGGTCTGGGGCCAACGTCCTGACTTTC. As protein: CSVSQGSGANVLTF. The rearrangement joins TRBV29-1 to TRBJ2-6, with D perhaps TRBD1 (6 bases). Germline lookup yields CDR1 SQVTM and CDR2 ANQGSEA. Trimming shortened V by 6 bases and J by 1 base, and 10 bases separated the two germline ends. The CDR3 is made up of 14 amino acids.

The chain is built from TRBV5-1 and TRBJ1-1, with no clear D. Germline-derived CDR1 and CDR2 are SGHRS and YFSETQ. Trimming took off 0 bases at V and 0 bases at J, with 9 bases between the two ends. CDR3 length equals 15 residues. The chain's CDR3 is CASSLVLGMNTEAFF. CDR3 nucleotides: TGCGCCAGCAGCTTGGTTCTAGGAATGAACACTGAAGCTTTCTTT.

The chain is built from TRBV6-4 and TRBJ2-1, with 10 nucleotides matching TRBD2. V trimming: 2 bases; J trimming: 0 bases; junction bases outside the gene matches: 1. The germline V gene encodes CDR1 MRHNA and CDR2 SNTAGT. This CDR3 spans 16 amino acids. The CDR3 reads CASSDLAGASYNEQFF. The CDR3, as DNA: TGTGCCAGCAGTGACCTAGCGGGGGCCTCCTACAATGAGCAGTTCTTC.